Presented here are 21 T cell receptor beta chains from one specimen sequenced in a study of blood T cell repertoires in COVID-19. The method was immunoSEQ multiplex PCR; TCRdb's version includes in-frame clones alone and lacks a portion of them. The sample shows fewer than 90,000 clones, 87% of them seen only once. Material for sequencing was peripheral blood. The receptor set was obtained from a male donor with acute or convalescent COVID-19.

The V and J genes are TRBV7-2 and TRBJ2-5; D possibly corresponds to TRBD2 (7 bases). The CDR3 totals 17 residues. Germline V gene sequence: CDR1 SGHTA, CDR2 FQGNSA. Between the trimmed V and J ends, which lost 1 base and 5 bases, there was a span of 20 bases. The CDR3 DNA reads TGTGCCAGCAGCTTAGTGGCGGGGGCCCCTCTCGGTGAGACCCAGTACTTC. Amino acid sequence: CASSLVAGAPLGETQYF.

The chain couples TRBV7-6 to TRBJ1-5; 7 bases fit TRBD1. J lost 0 bases, V lost 5 bases, and 7 bases had no gene match. Germline CDR1 SGHVS, CDR2 FNYEAQ. This CDR3 is 16 amino acids long. CDR3 sequence reads: CASSQGTEYSNQPQHF. The CDR3 DNA reads as TGTGCCAGCAGCCAAGGGACAGAGTATAGCAATCAGCCCCAGCATTTT. The variable domain in full, completed from reference TRBV7-6 and TRBJ1-5, reads GAGVSQSPRYKVTKRGQDVALRCDPISGHVSLYWYRQALGQGPEFLTYFNYEAQQDKSGLPNDRFSAERPEGSISTLTIQRTEQRDSAMYRCASSQGTEYSNQPQHFGDGTRLSIL.

The chain recombines TRBV30 with TRBJ1-3; D gene ambiguous. Trimming removed 5 bases at V and 8 bases at J, with 10 bases between. The CDR3 length is 11 residues. Germline assignment: CDR1 GTSNPN and CDR2 SVGIG (reference sequence). The CDR3 loop reads CAWDGEDTIYF. CDR3 in DNA: TGTGCCTGGGATGGGGAGGACACCATATATTTT.

This chain connects TRBV5-1 to TRBJ2-2; the match to TRBD2 covers 8 bases. The CDR3 loop spans 16 amino acids. CDR1 and CDR2 (germline): SGHRS, YFSETQ. The J segment lost 6 bases and the V segment lost 2 bases, leaving 9 bases of the junction unmatched. The CDR3 protein is CASSLFSSGSPGELFF. In DNA form, the CDR3 reads TGCGCCAGCAGCTTATTTTCTAGCGGGTCTCCCGGGGAGCTGTTTTTT.

The chain uses TRBV5-1 and TRBJ2-5; 8 bases fit TRBD2. The germline V gene has CDR1 SGHRS and CDR2 YFSETQ. This CDR3 region has 15 residues. After removal of 1 base from V and 3 bases from J, the junction contained 5 bases not matched to a gene. The CDR3 here is CASSLLAGGEETQYF. CDR3 in DNA: TGCGCCAGCAGCTTGCTGGCGGGGGGCGAAGAGACCCAGTACTTC.

The CDR3 loop reads CASSLGSGGSDEQFF. The CDR3 coding sequence is TGTGCCAGCAGCCTTGGTAGCGGGGGGTCGGATGAGCAGTTCTTC. The V call is TRBV7-6, the J call TRBJ2-1; 10 positions agree with TRBD2. Germline V gene lookup returns CDR1 SGHVS and CDR2 FNYEAQ. Trimming cost V 5 bases and J 8 bases; bases outside gene matches: 9. The CDR3 sequence is 15 residues long.

This chain links TRBV6-5 with TRBJ1-5, with a weak D call TRBD1 (5 bases). The length of the CDR3 is 13 residues. V lost 11 bases to trimming and J lost 9 bases, with 20 bases between them. Germline assignment: CDR1 MNHEY and CDR2 SVGAGI. CDR3 amino acids: CASRADPSWPQHF. CDR3 DNA sequence: TGTGCCTCCAGGGCGGACCCAAGTTGGCCCCAGCATTTT.

This clone was recorded a few times. This chain joins TRBV2 and TRBJ2-3; a possible D gene is TRBD1 (5 bases). V lost 4 bases and J 2 bases, leaving 7 bases between the germline ends. Germline V gene lookup returns CDR1 SNHLY and CDR2 FYNNEI. This CDR3 is built from 13 residues. CDR3 in DNA: TGTGCCAGCAGTGTGACAGACACAGATACGCAGTATTTT. Residues: CASSVTDTDTQYF.

The gene calls are TRBV19 and TRBJ1-3; 7 bases line up with TRBD1. The V gene's germline CDR1 is LNHDA and CDR2 SQIVND (reference sequence). CDR3 length: 16 residues. The J segment lost 0 bases and the V segment lost 5 bases, leaving 7 bases of the junction unmatched. The CDR3 region has the DNA TGTGCCAGTAGTTCCCGGACAGGACTCTCTGGAAACACCATATATTTT. This translates into CASSSRTGLSGNTIYF.

This clone was counted a single time. The chain joins TRBV21-1 to TRBJ2-7; no check of the table's D call, TRBD2, against the DNA was made. TRBV21-1 is described as a pseudogene. This CDR3 spans 14 amino acids. CDR3 DNA: TGTGCCAGCAGCAGAAGCGGGGCAACCTACGAGCAGTACTTC. The encoded protein is CASSRSGATYEQYF.

The chain uses TRBV2 and TRBJ2-5; no clear D gene. The CDR3 is 14 amino acids. Germline V gene lookup returns CDR1 SNHLY and CDR2 FYNNEI. Trimming shortened V by 8 bases and J by 3 bases, and 16 bases separated the two germline ends. CDR3 loop: CASYSWAQEETQYF. The CDR3 DNA reads TGTGCCAGCTACTCTTGGGCACAAGAAGAGACCCAGTACTTC.

The chain is built from TRBV21-1 and TRBJ1-1; the D call in the table, TRBD1, was not verified against the DNA. TRBV21-1 is deemed a pseudogene. This CDR3 has 16 amino acids. CDR3 residues: CASSRRQGELNTEAFF. In DNA, the CDR3 is TGTGCCAGCAGCAGGAGACAGGGGGAACTGAACACTGAAGCTTTCTTT.

The chain is built from TRBV7-2 and TRBJ1-1, with TRBD1 as a possible D gene (5 bases). Germline CDR1 and CDR2: SGHTA and FQGNSA. V was cut by 1 base and J by 1 base, with 10 bases left in between. This CDR3 has 15 amino acids. CDR3 sequence (DNA): TGTGCCAGCAGCTTAGTGGGGGGGTCGAACACTGAAGCTTTCTTT. Protein sequence: CASSLVGGSNTEAFF.

This chain links TRBV14 with TRBJ2-1, with TRBD1 matching over 7 bases. V was clipped by 3 bases and J by 0 bases; unmatched bases: 2. CDR1 SGHDN and CDR2 FVKESK come from the germline V gene. CDR3 size: 15 residues. The CDR3 reads CASSHRGFSYNEQFF. In DNA, the CDR3 is TGTGCCAGCAGCCACAGGGGGTTCTCCTACAATGAGCAGTTCTTC.

The genes are TRBV11-2 and TRBJ2-1; D remains unclear. The CDR3 spans 12 residues. Trimming removed 0 bases from V and 6 bases from J, with 3 bases in between. Germline lookup yields CDR1 SGHAT and CDR2 FQNNGV. CDR3 nucleotides: TGTGCCAGCAGCTTAGATCGCAATGAGCAGTTCTTC. Encoded protein: CASSLDRNEQFF.

The V and J genes are TRBV6-5 and TRBJ2-7; D remains unclear. CDR3 size: 15 residues. The V end lost 2 bases, the J end lost 0 bases, and 11 bases lay between the germline ends. The germline V gene has CDR1 MNHEY and CDR2 SVGAGI. The CDR3 is CASSYGSGFSYEQYF. DNA for the CDR3: TGTGCCAGCAGTTACGGGTCAGGATTCTCCTACGAGCAGTACTTC.

This chain connects TRBV7-8 to TRBJ1-5; TRBD1 might be the D (6 bases). Germline loops: CDR1 SGHVS, CDR2 FQNEAQ. V gave up 1 base and J gave up 2 bases, with 12 bases separating them. CDR3 length equals 16 residues. The CDR3 region is CASSLEGNRGNQPQHF. The CDR3 DNA is TGTGCCAGCAGCTTAGAGGGAAACAGGGGCAATCAGCCCCAGCATTTT.

V and J are TRBV3-1 (or the pseudogene TRBV3-2) and TRBJ2-5; TRBD2 aligns across 10 bases. CDR1 and CDR2 from the germline V gene are LGHDT and YNNKEL (reference sequence). The CDR3 contains 16 residues. V shed 5 bases, J shed 3 bases, and the junction held 9 bases outside the gene matches. The CDR3 nucleotides are TGTGCCAGCAGCGTAAGTCAGCGGGGGGGCGAAGAGACCCAGTACTTC. Its protein is CASSVSQRGGEETQYF.

This sequence joins TRBV6-5 and TRBJ2-5; TRBD2 might be the D (6 bases). The V gene's germline CDR1 is MNHEY and CDR2 SVGAGI. The CDR3 is made up of 13 amino acids. The germline V and J ends were trimmed by 7 bases and 4 bases, with 13 bases remaining between them. In DNA, the CDR3 is TGTGCCAGCACCCTGGACTATGGAGAGACCCAGTACTTC. Protein product: CASTLDYGETQYF.

V is TRBV19 and J is TRBJ2-3; D gene ambiguous. Trimming pared 5 bases from V and 1 base from J, leaving 7 bases between. There are 13 residues in the CDR3. CDR1 is LNHDA, CDR2 SQIVND, per germline (reference sequence). CDR3: CASSPTGTDTQYF. The CDR3 DNA follows: TGTGCCAGTAGTCCTACCGGCACAGATACGCAGTATTTT.

The genes are TRBV6-5 and TRBJ2-3; D is uncertain. Trimming pared 8 bases from V and 5 bases from J, leaving 20 bases between. This CDR3 is built from 15 residues. CDR1 MNHEY and CDR2 SVGAGI come from the germline V gene. This CDR3 reads CASGVLAALGDTQYF. The DNA for the CDR3 is TGTGCCAGCGGAGTTCTGGCCGCTCTAGGAGATACGCAGTATTTT.